This TCR beta chain appears in the sequencing data of a study of blood T cell repertoires in COVID-19. Turning to the study itself: Sources were T cells, B-cell-depleted T cells, or PBMCs; the material itself was cDNA or gDNA.

The germline CDR1 and CDR2 sequences are SGHRS and YFSETQ. The CDR3 has 15 residues. V dropped 3 bases and J dropped 2 bases, with 13 bases sitting between them. Authors' analysis steps: Amplification with reference gene primers provided the estimates of nucleated cell counts. Measured with immunoSEQ multiplex PCR; TCRdb has only the in-frame clones, and not every one. V and J calls and clone size are given by that table; D and trimming were obtained from the DNA. The table has about 200,000 clones, roughly four fifths seen once. Enrolled through a virtual design, the participants were between about 18 and 100 years of age and came from roughly 22 US areas. All exposed participants met a person with COVID-19 within 2 weeks before entering the study.

This sequence joins TRBV5-1 and TRBJ2-3, with D perhaps TRBD2 (6 bases). Sample: PBMCs or T cells enriched from blood (not recorded which). The sequence came from a woman between 50 and 59 years old who had been exposed to COVID-19. CDR3 sequence reads: CASSSPAGHTDTQYF. The CDR3 DNA reads TGCGCCAGCAGCTCACCTGCGGGGCACACAGATACGCAGTATTTT. Supplemented by reference TRBV5-1 and TRBJ2-3, the full variable domain reads KAGVTQTPRYLIKTRGQQVTLSCSPISGHRSVSWYQQTPGQGLQFLFEYFSETQRNKGNFPGRFSGRQFSNSRSEMNVSTLELGDSALYLCASSSPAGHTDTQYFGPGTRLTVL.